This T cell receptor (beta chain) was documented in a study of a mutant IDH1 vaccine in newly diagnosed glioma. Overall study context: Those enrolled had earlier been treated with radiotherapy, temozolomide, or both, mostly both.

With 0 bases clipped from V and 0 bases from J, the junction kept 6 bases outside the gene matches. Germline loops: CDR1 SGDLS, CDR2 YYNGEE. The CDR3 is made up of 17 amino acids. Time point given: baseline, week 1 (first vaccination visit). Specified treatment: pre-vaccination baseline after standard-of-care therapy. Here immunoSEQ multiplex PCR was the method, and the copy in TCRdb shows in-frame clones only, minus some. This table has tens of thousands of clones, 91% appearing once. The sequencing used PBMCs, collected from a glioma patient treated with radiotherapy, temozolomide or both. The V call is TRBV9, the J call TRBJ2-7; 10 nucleotides line up with TRBD2. The sequence was obtained from a man aged 50 or older with glioma. CDR3 coding DNA: TGTGCCAGCAGCGTAGACCCCAGCGGGAGGGCCTCCTACGAGCAGTACTTC. Translated: CASSVDPSGRASYEQYF.